The next 17 T cell receptor beta chains were all read from a single sample in a study of vaccination effects on CD4 cells after COVID-19. No cognate antigen is known for these TCRs. Assay used: immunoSEQ multiplex PCR; TCRdb lists only in-frame clones, some missing. The profile shows about 70,000 clones, 73% of them singletons. With the ViraFEST assay, the study expanded antigen-specific CD4+ T cells using viral peptide pools, then sequenced them. After roughly eleven days in culture, the CD4+ T cells were isolated. A PCR test confirmed that the person had SARS-CoV-2 infection between March and December 2020. Specimen: CD4+ T cells from PBMCs cultured with HIV peptides, collected before COVID-19 vaccination. Subset specified: HIV-1 Nef peptide pool negative control/reference culture. The source is a human donor who had a prior SARS-CoV-2 infection.

V usage is TRBV11-2 and J usage is TRBJ2-7, with D tentatively TRBD1 (5 bases). Trimming removed 1 base at V and 5 bases at J, with 15 bases between. The CDR3 has 15 amino acids. CDR1 is SGHAT and CDR2 is FQNNGV in the germline V gene. This CDR3 reads CASSLVAGRVDEQYF. In DNA form, the CDR3 reads TGTGCCAGCAGCTTAGTAGCTGGCAGGGTAGACGAGCAGTACTTC.

The J gene is TRBJ2-5, the V gene TRBV5-1, with a weak D call TRBD2 (5 bases). Trimming removed 5 bases at V and 5 bases at J, with 16 bases between. CDR1 is SGHRS, CDR2 YFSETQ, per germline. The length of the CDR3 is 14 residues. CDR3 amino acids: CASSRESGLETQYF. For the CDR3, the DNA is TGCGCCAGCAGTCGAGAGTCGGGGTTGGAGACCCAGTACTTC.

V and J are TRBV6-5 and TRBJ2-5, with 10 bases aligning to TRBD2. CDR3 length: 15 amino acids. V lost 5 bases and J lost 2; bases outside the gene matches: 5. Germline CDR1 MNHEY, CDR2 SVGAGI. In DNA, the CDR3 is TGTGCCAGCAGTACAGGACTAGCGGCACAAGAGACCCAGTACTTC. Encoded protein: CASSTGLAAQETQYF.

This clone has only one observation. The chain employs TRBV21-1 and TRBJ1-4; the table's D call, TRBD1, has no DNA check behind it. TRBV21-1 constitutes a pseudogene. The CDR3 totals 15 residues. CDR3 nucleotide sequence: TGTGCCAGCAGCAAAGGAGGGGGAACTAATGAAAAACTGTTTTTT. Protein sequence: CASSKGGGTNEKLFF.

A few counts support this clone. V gene TRBV6-2 or TRBV6-3 combines with J gene TRBJ1-5; no reliable D call. V lost 2 bases, J lost 3 bases, and 8 bases lay in between. Germline V gene lookup returns CDR1 MNHEY and CDR2 SVGEGT. The CDR3 length is 14 residues. The CDR3: CASSYGSFNQPQHF. The CDR3 region has the DNA TGTGCCAGCAGTTACGGGAGTTTCAATCAGCCCCAGCATTTT.

The chain is built from TRBV7-6 and TRBJ2-7, with 13 bases aligning to TRBD2. CDR3 length equals 20 residues. From germline, CDR1 is SGHVS and CDR2 FNYEAQ. Trimming took 3 bases from V and 0 from J; bases not matched to a gene: 14. CDR3 protein: CASSFLPPTSGRDSSYEQYF. Here the CDR3 DNA reads TGTGCCAGCAGCTTCCTTCCCCCTACTAGCGGGAGGGACAGCTCCTACGAGCAGTACTTC.

This clone was seen a few times. This chain uses TRBV7-3 with TRBJ1-1; no clear D. Trimming removed 4 bases at V and 7 bases at J, with 13 bases between. CDR1 and CDR2 (germline): SGHTA, FQGTGA. The CDR3 is made up of 13 amino acids. CDR3 nucleotide sequence: TGTGCCAGCAGCTCCCGGGGTGATCTTGAAGCTTTCTTT. Protein product: CASSSRGDLEAFF.

The chain has TRBV3-1 (or the pseudogene TRBV3-2) and TRBJ1-2; D is ambiguous. The V gene's germline CDR1 is LGHDT and CDR2 YNNKEL (reference sequence). This CDR3 contains 13 residues. The ends were cut back, 4 bases at V and 13 bases at J, with 19 bases in the middle. Here the CDR3 DNA reads TGTGCCAGCAGCCCACATAACACGGGTTTCGGCACCTTC. It encodes CASSPHNTGFGTF.

The chain couples TRBV20-1 to TRBJ2-5; unclear D gene. Looked up from germline, CDR1 is DFQATT and CDR2 is SNEGSKA (reference sequence). Deletions cut 1 base from V and 3 bases from J, with 3 bases between. This CDR3 contains 11 residues. CDR3 sequence reads: CSARAEETQYF. CDR3 nucleotide sequence: TGCAGTGCTAGAGCCGAAGAGACCCAGTACTTC.

The chain links TRBV7-9 to TRBJ2-2, with D perhaps TRBD1 (6 bases). Per the germline V gene, CDR1 is SEHNR and CDR2 is FQNEAQ (reference sequence). Trimming took off 6 bases at V and 7 bases at J, with 18 bases between the two ends. This CDR3 spans 15 amino acids. CDR3 DNA: TGTGCCAGCAGAGGCTCCGGGACACGAGGCGGGGAGCTGTTTTTT. As protein: CASRGSGTRGGELFF.

This chain uses TRBV11-1 with TRBJ2-5, with a weak D call TRBD2 (5 bases). The V gene lost 5 bases and the J gene lost 7 bases, with 20 bases spanning the gap. Germline CDR1 reads SGHAT; CDR2 reads FQDESV (reference sequence). The CDR3 length is 15 residues. The DNA of the CDR3 is TGTGCCAGCAGCCCTGAAGCTTGGTGGGGAGCGACCCAGTACTTC. Residues: CASSPEAWWGATQYF.

V and J are TRBV27 and TRBJ1-6; weak D call: TRBD1 (5 bases). Germline CDR1 is MNHEY and CDR2 is SMNVEV (reference sequence). The CDR3 runs 16 residues. Trimming removed 2 bases at V and 3 bases at J, with 11 bases between. CDR3 protein: CASSLRAQGYNSPLHF. CDR3 coding DNA: TGTGCCAGCAGTTTAAGGGCTCAGGGCTATAATTCACCCCTCCACTTT.

The rearrangement uses TRBV27 and TRBJ2-6; D gene unclear. CDR1 and CDR2 from the germline V gene are MNHEY and SMNVEV (reference sequence). The CDR3 spans 13 residues. V was pared by 6 bases and J by 3 bases, with 6 bases between. The CDR3 DNA follows: TGTGCCAGCAGAGTCGTTGGGGCCAACGTCCTGACTTTC. This encodes CASRVVGANVLTF.

This chain uses TRBV18 with TRBJ1-1; D gene uncertain. CDR1 is KGHSH, CDR2 LQKENI, per germline. With 5 bases removed from V and 7 bases from J, the gap between germline ends came to 14 bases. This CDR3 has 13 amino acids. The DNA for the CDR3 is TGTGCCAGCTCAGAGACGGACTTGCATGAAGCTTTCTTT. Translation gives CASSETDLHEAFF.

The J gene is TRBJ2-3, the V gene TRBV23-1; D ambiguous. TRBV23-1 is identified as an open reading frame with a role that is uncertain. V lost 9 bases, J lost 4 bases, and 20 bases lay in between. This CDR3 is built from 15 residues. The CDR3 reads CARFIRRLPSDTQYF. In DNA, the CDR3 is TGCGCCAGATTTATTAGACGGTTACCTTCAGATACGCAGTATTTT.

The chain combines TRBV11-2 with TRBJ2-3; D not certain. Trimming cost V 3 bases and J 5 bases, with 12 bases left between them. CDR3 size: 14 residues. Germline V gene data show CDR1 as SGHAT and CDR2 as FQNNGV. CDR3 protein: CASSFLGFGDTQYF. For the CDR3, the DNA is TGTGCCAGCAGCTTTTTGGGTTTTGGAGATACGCAGTATTTT.

V gene TRBV3-1 (or the pseudogene TRBV3-2) combines with J gene TRBJ2-7; 7 bases fit TRBD2. The ends lost 1 base at V and 3 bases at J; junction bases unmatched: 6. The CDR3 is made up of 15 amino acids. Germline V gene data show CDR1 as LGHDT and CDR2 as YNNKEL (reference sequence). The CDR3 DNA is TGTGCCAGCAGCCAAGGTTTCGCTAGCGGCTACGAGCAGTACTTC. Translating it yields CASSQGFASGYEQYF.